These 18 T cell receptor beta chains were sequenced from one sample in a study of OX40 agonist ivuxolimab in advanced cancers. Only in-frame clones appear in the TCRdb table, and some are missing; sequencing was by immunoSEQ multiplex PCR. Here the sample spans 95,000 or so clones, about 92% being singletons. The sample consisted of CD4+ or CD8+ T cells sorted from blood, taken in a trial of the OX40 agonist ivuxolimab. All receptors come from an adult with an advanced solid tumor such as melanoma, head and neck, liver or kidney cancer.

This chain uses TRBV2 with TRBJ2-1, with TRBD2 matching 10 bases. The germline gives CDR1 SNHLY, CDR2 FYNNEI. The V and J ends lost 3 bases and 9 bases, in that order; junction bases with no gene match: 8. There are 15 residues in the CDR3. CDR3 region: CASSDLAGVYGEQFF. As DNA, the CDR3 is TGTGCCAGCAGTGATCTAGCGGGAGTTTATGGTGAGCAGTTCTTC. The variable domain in full, completed from reference TRBV2 and TRBJ2-1, reads EPEVTQTPSHQVTQMGQEVILRCVPISNHLYFYWYRQILGQKVEFLVSFYNNEISEKSEIFDDQFSVERPDGSNFTLKIRSTKLEDSAMYFCASSDLAGVYGEQFFGPGTRLTVL.

Here the CDR3 DNA reads TGCGCCAGCAGTGGGCAGGCTAACACTGAAGCTTTCTTT. It codes for CASSGQANTEAFF. V is TRBV5-1 and J is TRBJ1-1, with no clear D. The CDR3 loop spans 13 amino acids. V lost 5 bases to trimming and J lost 2 bases, with 10 bases between them. Germline CDR1 reads SGHRS; CDR2 reads YFSETQ.

V and J are TRBV6-5 and TRBJ2-7, with D tentatively TRBD1 (6 bases). V gave up 7 bases and J gave up 5 bases, with 12 bases separating them. This CDR3 is 12 amino acids long. Germline loops: CDR1 MNHEY, CDR2 SVGAGI. The CDR3 sequence: CASISQGNEQYF. The DNA of the CDR3 is TGTGCCAGCATAAGTCAGGGGAACGAGCAGTACTTC.

This clone is a singleton in its sample. Other DNA sequences in this specimen translate into the identical CDR3. The chain joins TRBV6-5 to TRBJ2-1; no clear D. CDR1 MNHEY and CDR2 SVGAGI come from the germline V gene. With 0 bases removed from V and 0 bases from J, the gap between germline ends came to 6 bases. This CDR3 spans 15 amino acids. The CDR3 DNA reads as TGTGCCAGCAGTTACTCGAGGAGCTCCTACAATGAGCAGTTCTTC. This gives the protein CASSYSRSSYNEQFF.

V and J are TRBV5-1 and TRBJ2-3; D unresolved. V lost 5 bases and J lost 1, with 11 bases in between. From germline, CDR1 is SGHRS and CDR2 YFSETQ. This CDR3 has 14 residues. The CDR3, as DNA: TGCGCCAGCAGTGTCCAGTCGGGCACAGATACGCAGTATTTT. This encodes CASSVQSGTDTQYF.

This chain links TRBV11-1 with TRBJ2-1; D might be TRBD2 (7 bases). The CDR3 runs 15 residues. Trimming stripped 2 bases from V and 7 bases from J, with 15 bases between. Germline V CDR1 and CDR2: SGHAT, FQDESV (reference sequence). The CDR3 loop reads CASSLRERGGNEQFF. The DNA of the CDR3 is TGTGCCAGCAGCTTAAGGGAGAGGGGGGGAAATGAGCAGTTCTTC. Full variable domain (rest looked up from reference TRBV11-1 and TRBJ2-1): EAEVAQSPRYKITEKSQAVAFWCDPISGHATLYWYRQILGQGPELLVQFQDESVVDDSQLPKDRFSAERLKGVDSTLKIQPAELGDSAMYLCASSLRERGGNEQFFGPGTRLTVL.

The V and J genes are TRBV9 and TRBJ2-3; a weak D match, TRBD2 (7 bases). There are 16 residues in the CDR3. CDR1 and CDR2 (germline): SGDLS, YYNGEE. V was pared by 0 bases and J by 2 bases, with 13 bases between. This CDR3 is CASSVVGGPPTDTQYF. CDR3 DNA sequence: TGTGCCAGCAGCGTAGTGGGGGGGCCCCCCACAGATACGCAGTATTTT.

V gene TRBV6-5 combines with J gene TRBJ2-1, with 8 bases that match TRBD1. Germline V CDR1 and CDR2: MNHEY, SVGAGI. The CDR3 runs 15 residues. The trim removed 3 bases at V and 6 bases at J, leaving 7 bases unmatched. As DNA, the CDR3 is TGTGCCAGCAGTTATTGGGACAGGCCGCTCAATGAGCAGTTCTTC. Translation: CASSYWDRPLNEQFF.

The rearrangement uses TRBV9 and TRBJ2-3, with 9 bases lining up with TRBD2. Per the germline V gene, CDR1 is SGDLS and CDR2 is YYNGEE. This CDR3 region has 17 residues. J was trimmed by 4 bases and V by 0 bases; bases with no gene match: 9. CDR3 nucleotides: TGTGCCAGCAGCGTAGTGGATAGCGGGAGTTGGGCAGATACGCAGTATTTT. Protein sequence: CASSVVDSGSWADTQYF.

V usage is TRBV18 and J usage is TRBJ2-5, with 11 bases aligning to TRBD2. The ends lost 3 bases at V and 4 bases at J; junction bases unmatched: 7. Germline V gives CDR1 KGHSH, CDR2 LQKENI. The length of the CDR3 is 16 residues. The CDR3: CASSPLSLAGGETQYF. The DNA for the CDR3 is TGTGCCAGCTCACCGCTATCTCTAGCGGGAGGAGAGACCCAGTACTTC.

The chain recombines TRBV5-1 with TRBJ2-7; TRBD1 agrees at 9 bases. Losses at the gene ends were 0 bases for V and 4 bases for J; bases not matched to a gene: 11. This CDR3 has 17 amino acids. CDR1 is SGHRS and CDR2 is YFSETQ in the germline V gene. For the CDR3, the DNA is TGCGCCAGCAGCTTGGGCCTTCCGGGACAGGGAGTTTACGAGCAGTACTTC. Its protein product is CASSLGLPGQGVYEQYF.

The chain combines TRBV2 with TRBJ1-3; 11 bases fit TRBD1. Per germline, CDR1 SNHLY and CDR2 FYNNEI. With 6 bases clipped from V and 4 bases from J, the junction kept 2 bases outside the gene matches. This CDR3 has 14 residues. Here the CDR3 DNA reads TGTGCCAGCAGCGGGACAGGGGGAGGAAACACCATATATTTT. Translated: CASSGTGGGNTIYF.

This sequence joins TRBV13 and TRBJ1-2, with D tentatively TRBD1 (5 bases). This CDR3 is built from 15 residues. Trimming stripped 3 bases from V and 2 bases from J, with 13 bases between. The germline CDR1 and CDR2 sequences are PRHDT and FYEKMQ (reference sequence). As DNA, the CDR3 is TGTGCCAGCAGCTTTATAGACAGAAAAAACTATGGCTACACCTTC. Its protein is CASSFIDRKNYGYTF.

In this sample, this clone turned up once. For the CDR3, the DNA is TGCGCCAGCAGCCAAGGTCGCGGGGGGGCTTCTACAGATACGCAGTATTTT. This sequence encodes CASSQGRGGASTDTQYF. The chain joins TRBV4-1 to TRBJ2-3; TRBD2 agrees at 9 bases. The CDR3 has 17 residues. V lost 1 base and J lost 3; bases outside the gene matches: 8. Germline V CDR1 and CDR2: MGHRA, YSYEKL.

The V and J genes are TRBV15 and TRBJ2-1; D is perhaps TRBD1 (5 bases). CDR3 length equals 11 residues. The V and J ends lost 3 bases and 8 bases respectively, with 5 bases between them. Germline assignment: CDR1 LNHNV and CDR2 YYDKDF (reference sequence). The CDR3, as DNA: TGTGCCACCAGCAGCAGGGATGAGCAGTTCTTC. As protein: CATSSRDEQFF.

The chain couples TRBV7-9 to TRBJ2-1; D remains unclear. Germline V gene data show CDR1 as SEHNR and CDR2 as FQNEAQ (reference sequence). The CDR3 is made up of 15 amino acids. Trimming stripped 1 base from V and 7 bases from J, with 14 bases between. The CDR3 coding sequence is TGTGCCAGCAGCTTAGGGGTAGGCAACGGGAATGAGCAGTTCTTC. Amino acids: CASSLGVGNGNEQFF.

The rearrangement links TRBV27 to TRBJ2-7; 9 bases are shared with TRBD1. CDR1 and CDR2 (germline): MNHEY, SMNVEV (reference sequence). The CDR3 runs to 13 residues. V lost 1 base to trimming and J lost 8 bases; unmatched junction nucleotides: 3. The CDR3 reads CASSLLQGAKQYF. The CDR3 region has the DNA TGTGCCAGCAGTTTATTACAGGGGGCGAAGCAGTACTTC.

The chain has TRBV19 and TRBJ2-7; D may be TRBD1 (6 bases). Germline loops: CDR1 LNHDA, CDR2 SQIVND (reference sequence). Deletions cut 1 base from V and 4 bases from J, with 17 bases between. The CDR3 is 16 amino acids. This CDR3 reads CASSIGAGTLSYEQYF. CDR3 coding DNA: TGTGCCAGTAGTATAGGGGCCGGGACACTTTCATACGAGCAGTACTTC.